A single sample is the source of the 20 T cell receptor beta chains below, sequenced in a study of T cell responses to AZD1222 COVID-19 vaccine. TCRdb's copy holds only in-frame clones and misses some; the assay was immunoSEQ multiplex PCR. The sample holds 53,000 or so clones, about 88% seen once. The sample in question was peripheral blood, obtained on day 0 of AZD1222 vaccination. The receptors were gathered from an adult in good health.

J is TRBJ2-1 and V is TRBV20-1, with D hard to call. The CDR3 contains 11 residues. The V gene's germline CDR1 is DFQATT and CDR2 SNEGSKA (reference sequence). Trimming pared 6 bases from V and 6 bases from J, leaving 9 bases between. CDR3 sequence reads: CSAYGGNEQFF. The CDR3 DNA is TGCAGTGCCTACGGTGGCAATGAGCAGTTCTTC.

As DNA, the CDR3 is TGTGCCAGCAGCCTCCCGCAGGGAAATAATTCACCCCTCCACTTT. Protein product: CASSLPQGNNSPLHF. This chain joins TRBV6-5 and TRBJ1-6; tentative D call: TRBD1 (5 bases). This CDR3 region has 15 residues. Trimming pared 6 bases from V and 5 bases from J, leaving 14 bases between. CDR1 MNHEY and CDR2 SVGAGI come from the germline V gene.

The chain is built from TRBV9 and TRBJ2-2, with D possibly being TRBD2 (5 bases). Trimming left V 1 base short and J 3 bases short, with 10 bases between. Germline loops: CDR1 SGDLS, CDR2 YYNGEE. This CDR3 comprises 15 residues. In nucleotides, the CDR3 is TGTGCCAGCAGCGTACGAGGGAAAGACACCGGGGAGCTGTTTTTT. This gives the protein CASSVRGKDTGELFF.

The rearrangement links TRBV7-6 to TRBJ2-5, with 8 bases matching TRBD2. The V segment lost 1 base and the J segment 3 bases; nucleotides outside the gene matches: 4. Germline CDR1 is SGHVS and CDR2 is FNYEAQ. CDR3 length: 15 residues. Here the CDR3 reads CASSLGDSGEETQYF. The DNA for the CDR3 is TGTGCCAGCAGCTTAGGGGATAGCGGGGAAGAGACCCAGTACTTC.

In DNA, the CDR3 is TGTGCCAGCAGCGACCGGAGGGGAAAACGGGAGACCCAGTACTTC. Translation gives CASSDRRGKRETQYF. V usage is TRBV28 and J usage is TRBJ2-5, with D tentatively TRBD2 (6 bases). Germline CDR1 is MDHEN and CDR2 is SYDVKM. V lost 6 bases, J lost 5 bases, and 19 bases lay in between. CDR3 size: 15 residues. The variable domain in full, completed from reference TRBV28 and TRBJ2-5, reads DVKVTQSSRYLVKRTGEKVFLECVQDMDHENMFWYRQDPGLGLRLIYFSYDVKMKEKGDIPEGYSVSREKKERFSLILESASTNQTSMYLCASSDRRGKRETQYFGPGTRLLVL.

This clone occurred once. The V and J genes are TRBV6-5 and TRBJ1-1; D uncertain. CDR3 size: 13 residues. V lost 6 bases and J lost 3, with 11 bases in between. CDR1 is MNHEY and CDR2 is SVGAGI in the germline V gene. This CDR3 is CASRREQHTEAFF. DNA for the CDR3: TGTGCCAGCAGGAGGGAACAGCACACTGAAGCTTTCTTT.

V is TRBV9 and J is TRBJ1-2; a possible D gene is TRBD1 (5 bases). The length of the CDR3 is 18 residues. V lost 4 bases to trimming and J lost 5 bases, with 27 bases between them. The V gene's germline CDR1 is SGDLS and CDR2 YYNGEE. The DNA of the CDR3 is TGTGCCAGCAGCTCTCGGGATGGGGGAAGTCATGTAGGGTATGGCTACACCTTC. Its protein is CASSSRDGGSHVGYGYTF.

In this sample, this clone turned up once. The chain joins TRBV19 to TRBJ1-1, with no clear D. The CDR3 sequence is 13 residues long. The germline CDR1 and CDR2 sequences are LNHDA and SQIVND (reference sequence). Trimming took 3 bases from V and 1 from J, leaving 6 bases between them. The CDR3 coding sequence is TGTGCCAGTAGTATTCCTGCGAACACTGAAGCTTTCTTT. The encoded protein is CASSIPANTEAFF.

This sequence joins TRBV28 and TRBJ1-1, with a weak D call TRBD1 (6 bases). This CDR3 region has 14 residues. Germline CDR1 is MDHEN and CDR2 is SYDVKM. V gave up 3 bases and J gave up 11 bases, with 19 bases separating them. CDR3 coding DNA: TGTGCCAGCAGTTTTCAGGGGTCGAGATCACTGGCTTTCTTT. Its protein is CASSFQGSRSLAFF.

The CDR3: CASSLALVNTGELFF. For the CDR3, the DNA is TGCGCCAGCAGCTTGGCCCTGGTTAACACCGGGGAGCTGTTTTTT. This chain uses TRBV5-1 with TRBJ2-2, with D uncertain. The germline V gene encodes CDR1 SGHRS and CDR2 YFSETQ. Deletions cut 0 bases from V and 2 bases from J, with 8 bases between. This CDR3 is 15 amino acids long.

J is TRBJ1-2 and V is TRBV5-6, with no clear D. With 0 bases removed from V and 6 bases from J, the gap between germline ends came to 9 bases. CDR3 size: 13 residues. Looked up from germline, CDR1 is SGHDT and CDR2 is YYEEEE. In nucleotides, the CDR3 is TGTGCCAGCAGCTTGGACCCAACGAATGGCTACACCTTC. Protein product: CASSLDPTNGYTF.

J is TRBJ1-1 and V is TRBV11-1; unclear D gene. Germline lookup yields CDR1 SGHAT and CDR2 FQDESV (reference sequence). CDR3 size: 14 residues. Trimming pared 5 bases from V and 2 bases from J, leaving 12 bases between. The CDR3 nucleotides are TGTGCCAGCAGCCCAGAAGGCGGAAACACTGAAGCTTTCTTT. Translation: CASSPEGGNTEAFF. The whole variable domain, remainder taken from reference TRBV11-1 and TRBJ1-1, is EAEVAQSPRYKITEKSQAVAFWCDPISGHATLYWYRQILGQGPELLVQFQDESVVDDSQLPKDRFSAERLKGVDSTLKIQPAELGDSAMYLCASSPEGGNTEAFFGQGTRLTVV.

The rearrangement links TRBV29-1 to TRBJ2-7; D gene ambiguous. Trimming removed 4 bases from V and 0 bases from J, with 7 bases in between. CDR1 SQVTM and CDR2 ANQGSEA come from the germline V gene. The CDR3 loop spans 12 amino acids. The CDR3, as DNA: TGCAGCGTTGGAGCGAGCTCCTACGAGCAGTACTTC. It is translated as CSVGASSYEQYF.

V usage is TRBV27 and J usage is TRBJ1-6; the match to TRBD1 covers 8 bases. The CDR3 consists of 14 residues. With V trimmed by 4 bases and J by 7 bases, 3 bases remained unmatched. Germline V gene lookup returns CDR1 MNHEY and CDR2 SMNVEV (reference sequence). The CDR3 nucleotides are TGTGCCAGCAGTTGGGACAGGTTAAATTCACCCCTCCACTTT. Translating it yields CASSWDRLNSPLHF.

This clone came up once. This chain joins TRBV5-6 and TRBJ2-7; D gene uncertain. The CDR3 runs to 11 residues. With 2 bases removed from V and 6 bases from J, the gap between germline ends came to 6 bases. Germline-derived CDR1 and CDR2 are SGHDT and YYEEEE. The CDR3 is CASSFAREQYF. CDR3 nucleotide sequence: TGTGCCAGCAGCTTCGCGCGCGAGCAGTACTTC.

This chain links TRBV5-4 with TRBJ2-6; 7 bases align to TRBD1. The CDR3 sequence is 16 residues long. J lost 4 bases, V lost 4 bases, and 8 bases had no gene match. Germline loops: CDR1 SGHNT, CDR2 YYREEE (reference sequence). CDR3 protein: CASSGETGPGANVLTF. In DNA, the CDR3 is TGTGCCAGCAGCGGGGAGACAGGGCCAGGGGCCAACGTCCTGACTTTC. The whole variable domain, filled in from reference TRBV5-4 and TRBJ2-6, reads ETGVTQSPTHLIKTRGQQVTLRCSSQSGHNTVSWYQQALGQGPQFIFQYYREEENGRGNFPPRFSGLQFPNYSSELNVNALELDDSALYLCASSGETGPGANVLTFGAGSRLTVL.

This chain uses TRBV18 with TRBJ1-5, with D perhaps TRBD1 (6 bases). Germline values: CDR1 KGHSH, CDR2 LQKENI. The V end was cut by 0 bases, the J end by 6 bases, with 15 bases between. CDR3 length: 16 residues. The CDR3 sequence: CASSPPVAGAGQPQHF. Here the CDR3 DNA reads TGTGCCAGCTCACCACCTGTGGCAGGGGCGGGTCAGCCCCAGCATTTT.

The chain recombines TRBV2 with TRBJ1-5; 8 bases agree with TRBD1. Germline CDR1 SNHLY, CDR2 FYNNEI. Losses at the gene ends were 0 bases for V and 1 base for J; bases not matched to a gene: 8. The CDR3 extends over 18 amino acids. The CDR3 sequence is CASSEASRGLRSNQPQHF. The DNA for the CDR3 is TGTGCCAGCAGTGAAGCCTCCAGGGGGCTAAGAAGCAATCAGCCCCAGCATTTT.

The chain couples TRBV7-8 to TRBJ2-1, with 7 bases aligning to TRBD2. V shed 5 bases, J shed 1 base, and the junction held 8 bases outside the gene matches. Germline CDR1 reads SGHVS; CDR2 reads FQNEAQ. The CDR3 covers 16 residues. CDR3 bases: TGTGCCAGCAGCCCCGGCGGGAGAACATCCTACAATGAGCAGTTCTTC. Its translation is CASSPGGRTSYNEQFF.

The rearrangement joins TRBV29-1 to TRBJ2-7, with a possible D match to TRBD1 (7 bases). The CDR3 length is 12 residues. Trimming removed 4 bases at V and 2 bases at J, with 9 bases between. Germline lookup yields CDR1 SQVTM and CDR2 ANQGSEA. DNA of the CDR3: TGCAGCGTTGGCAGGGGGGCCTACGAGCAGTACTTC. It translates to CSVGRGAYEQYF.